A selection of T cell receptor beta chains follows, all from one sample in a study of blood T cell repertoires in COVID-19. Measured with immunoSEQ multiplex PCR; TCRdb has only the in-frame clones, and not every one. The table shows over 140,000 clones, with roughly 85% occurring only once. Source material: PBMCs or T cells enriched from blood (not recorded which). These receptors all come from a woman aged 45-65 years who had recovered from COVID-19. Both conserved end residues are part of each CDR3. A D gene is named only where the DNA matches it firmly. Some rows mark clone size as missing; the rest say once, few, many or name a class of expanded clone.

J: TRBJ2-3; V: TRBV6-5; D: NA; size: NA; CDR3: CAVRRGRYDTQYF
J: TRBJ1-3; V: TRBV28; D: TRBD1; size: once; CDR3: CASSLGDRGSSGNTIYF
J: TRBJ1-2; V: TRBV4-1; D: NA; size: NA; CDR3: CASSQDPPNFRPYGYTF
J: TRBJ2-5; V: TRBV18; D: NA; size: NA; CDR3: CASSPTAKETQYF
J: TRBJ2-3; V: TRBV10-2; D: TRBD1; size: NA; CDR3: CASRVQGASTDTQYF
J: TRBJ1-2; V: TRBV5-1; D: TRBD1; size: NA; CDR3: CASSLALTGVNYGYTF
J: TRBJ2-2; V: TRBV10-3; D: NA; size: once; CDR3: CAHSGTSNTGELFF
J: TRBJ1-2; V: TRBV19; D: NA; size: NA; CDR3: CASSPRLGDYGYTF
J: TRBJ2-3; V: TRBV2; D: NA; size: few; CDR3: CASLSLWTSTDTQYF
J: TRBJ2-2; V: TRBV28; D: TRBD1; size: NA; CDR3: CASSSSGTGNAGELFF
J: TRBJ2-3; V: TRBV10-2; D: TRBD2; size: NA; CDR3: CASSESYLSGGPFSTDTQYF
J: TRBJ1-2; V: TRBV18; D: NA; size: NA; CDR3: CASSPVSAAWGYTF
J: TRBJ2-7; V: TRBV19; D: NA; size: NA; CDR3: CASSRGRGPPYEQYF
J: TRBJ2-2; V: TRBV24-1; D: NA; size: few; CDR3: CATSPKSKGELFF
J: TRBJ1-2; V: TRBV27; D: NA; size: NA; CDR3: CASSPDNNYGYTF
J: TRBJ1-3; V: TRBV11-3; D: TRBD1; size: NA; CDR3: CASSLQTGGNTIYF
J: TRBJ1-2; V: TRBV5-1; D: TRBD1; size: many; CDR3: CASSSTSQGLEGYTF
J: TRBJ2-5; V: TRBV5-4; D: NA; size: NA; CDR3: CASSEKETQYF
J: TRBJ2-3; V: TRBV28; D: NA; size: NA; CDR3: CASRHKPLQLDTQYF
J: TRBJ2-1; V: TRBV3-1/TRBV3-2; D: TRBD2; size: NA; CDR3: CASSTFSGSSYNEQFF
J: TRBJ2-1; V: TRBV28; D: TRBD1; size: NA; CDR3: CASSFLITGGAGNEQFF
J: TRBJ2-2; V: TRBV9; D: TRBD2; size: NA; CDR3: CASSPLGPGGNTGELFF
J: TRBJ2-1; V: TRBV7-9; D: NA; size: NA; CDR3: CASSSTGHKYNEQFF
J: TRBJ2-1; V: TRBV11-3; D: NA; size: NA; CDR3: CASSPAGTTDNEQFF
J: TRBJ2-7; V: TRBV3-1/TRBV3-2; D: NA; size: NA; CDR3: CASSRNTGIYEQYF
J: TRBJ2-1; V: TRBV7-8; D: TRBD1; size: few; CDR3: CASSSGGTGVYNEQFF